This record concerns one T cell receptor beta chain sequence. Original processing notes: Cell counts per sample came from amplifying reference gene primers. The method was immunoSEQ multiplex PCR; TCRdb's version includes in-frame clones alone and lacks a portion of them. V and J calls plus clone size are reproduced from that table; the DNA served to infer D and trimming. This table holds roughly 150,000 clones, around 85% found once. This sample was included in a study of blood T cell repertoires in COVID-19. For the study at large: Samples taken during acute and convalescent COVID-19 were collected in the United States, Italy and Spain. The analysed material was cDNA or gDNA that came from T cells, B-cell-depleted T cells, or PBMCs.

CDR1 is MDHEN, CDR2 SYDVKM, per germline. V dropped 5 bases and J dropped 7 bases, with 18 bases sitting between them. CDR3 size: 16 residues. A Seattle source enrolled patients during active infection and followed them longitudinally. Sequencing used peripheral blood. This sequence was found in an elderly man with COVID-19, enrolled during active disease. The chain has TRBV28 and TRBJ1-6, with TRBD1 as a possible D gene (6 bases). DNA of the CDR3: TGTGCCAGCAGTCGCCCTCGGGCAGGGGAGAATTCACCCCTCCACTTT. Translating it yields CASSRPRAGENSPLHF.